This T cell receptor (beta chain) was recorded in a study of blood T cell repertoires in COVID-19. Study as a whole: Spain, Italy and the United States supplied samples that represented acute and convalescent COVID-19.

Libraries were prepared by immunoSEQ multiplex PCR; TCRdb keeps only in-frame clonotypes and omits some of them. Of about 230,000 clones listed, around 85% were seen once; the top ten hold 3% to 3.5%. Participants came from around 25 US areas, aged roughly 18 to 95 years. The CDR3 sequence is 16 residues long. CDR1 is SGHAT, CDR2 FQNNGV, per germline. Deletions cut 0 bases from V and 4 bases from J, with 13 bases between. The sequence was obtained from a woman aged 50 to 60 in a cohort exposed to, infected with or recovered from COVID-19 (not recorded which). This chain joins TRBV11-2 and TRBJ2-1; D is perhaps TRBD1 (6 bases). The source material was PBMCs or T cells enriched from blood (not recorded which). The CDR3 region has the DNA TGTGCCAGCAGCTTAGATCTAGGTCAGGGGTACAATGAGCAGTTCTTC. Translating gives CASSLDLGQGYNEQFF.